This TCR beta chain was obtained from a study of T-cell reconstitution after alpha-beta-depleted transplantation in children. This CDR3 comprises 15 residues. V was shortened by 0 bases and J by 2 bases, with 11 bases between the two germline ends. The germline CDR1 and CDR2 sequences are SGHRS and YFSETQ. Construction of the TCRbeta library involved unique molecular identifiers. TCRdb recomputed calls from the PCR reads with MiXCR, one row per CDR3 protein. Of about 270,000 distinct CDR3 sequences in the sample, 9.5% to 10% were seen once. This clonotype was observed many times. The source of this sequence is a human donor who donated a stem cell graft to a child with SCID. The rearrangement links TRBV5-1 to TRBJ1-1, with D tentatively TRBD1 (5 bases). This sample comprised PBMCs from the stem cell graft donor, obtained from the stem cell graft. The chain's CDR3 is CASSLAGLGNTEAFF. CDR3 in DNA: TGCGCCAGCAGCTTGGCGGGACTTGGTAACACTGAAGCTTTCTTT.